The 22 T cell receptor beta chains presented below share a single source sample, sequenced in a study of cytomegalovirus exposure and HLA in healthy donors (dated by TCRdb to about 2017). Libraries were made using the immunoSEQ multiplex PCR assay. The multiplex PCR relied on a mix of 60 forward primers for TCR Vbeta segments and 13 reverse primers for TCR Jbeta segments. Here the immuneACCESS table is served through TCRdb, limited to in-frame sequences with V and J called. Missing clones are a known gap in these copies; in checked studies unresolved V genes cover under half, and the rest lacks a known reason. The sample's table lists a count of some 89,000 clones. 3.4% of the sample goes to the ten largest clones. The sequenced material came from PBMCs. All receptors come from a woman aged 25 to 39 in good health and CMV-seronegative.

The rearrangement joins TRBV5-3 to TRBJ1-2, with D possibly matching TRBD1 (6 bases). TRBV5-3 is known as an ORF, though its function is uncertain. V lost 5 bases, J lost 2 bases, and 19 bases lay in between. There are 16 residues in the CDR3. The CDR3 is CARSRDPGHQNYGYTF. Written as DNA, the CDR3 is TGTGCCAGAAGTCGAGATCCGGGACACCAAAACTATGGCTACACCTTC.

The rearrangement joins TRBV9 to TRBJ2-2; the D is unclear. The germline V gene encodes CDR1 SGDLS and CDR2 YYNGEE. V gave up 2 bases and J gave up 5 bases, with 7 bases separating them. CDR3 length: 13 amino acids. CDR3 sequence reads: CASSVDGTGELFF. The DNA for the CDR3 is TGTGCCAGCAGCGTCGACGGGACCGGGGAGCTGTTTTTT.

CDR3 region: CASSQDRDHDGYTF. CDR3 nucleotides: TGCGCCAGCAGTCAAGACAGGGACCATGATGGCTACACCTTC. V and J are TRBV23-1 and TRBJ1-2; 7 nucleotides align to TRBD1. TRBV23-1 is annotated as an ORF whose role is uncertain. V shed 2 bases and J 6 bases; nucleotides not matched to a gene: 6. CDR3 size: 14 residues.

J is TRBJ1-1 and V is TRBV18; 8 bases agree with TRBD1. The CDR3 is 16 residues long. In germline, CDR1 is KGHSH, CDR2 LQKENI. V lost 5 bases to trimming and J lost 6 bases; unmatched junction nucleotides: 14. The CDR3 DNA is TGTGCCAGCTCATTTGGACAGGGACGAGCTTTAGCTGAAGCTTTCTTT. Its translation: CASSFGQGRALAEAFF.

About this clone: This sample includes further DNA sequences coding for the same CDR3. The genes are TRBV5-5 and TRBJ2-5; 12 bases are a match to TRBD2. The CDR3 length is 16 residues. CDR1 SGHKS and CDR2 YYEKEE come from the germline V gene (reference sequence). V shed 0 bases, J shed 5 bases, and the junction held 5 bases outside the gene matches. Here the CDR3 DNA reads TGTGCCAGCAGCTTGGAGCTAGCGGGGGGGCGCGAGACCCAGTACTTC. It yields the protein CASSLELAGGRETQYF.

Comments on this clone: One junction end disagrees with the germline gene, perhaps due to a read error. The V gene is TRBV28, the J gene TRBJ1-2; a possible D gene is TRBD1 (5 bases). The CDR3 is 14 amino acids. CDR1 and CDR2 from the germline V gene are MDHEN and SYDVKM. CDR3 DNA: TGTGCCAGCAGTTTTGGGAAACAGGTCTATGGCTACATCTTC. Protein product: CASSFGKQVYGYIF.

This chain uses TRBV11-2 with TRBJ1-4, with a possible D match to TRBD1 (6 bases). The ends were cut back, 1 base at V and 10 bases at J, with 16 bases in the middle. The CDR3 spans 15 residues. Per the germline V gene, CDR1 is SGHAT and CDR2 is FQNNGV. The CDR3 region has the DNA TGTGCCAGCAGCTTAGTAGGGGGGGCTGTGGGAAAACTGTTTTTT. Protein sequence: CASSLVGGAVGKLFF.

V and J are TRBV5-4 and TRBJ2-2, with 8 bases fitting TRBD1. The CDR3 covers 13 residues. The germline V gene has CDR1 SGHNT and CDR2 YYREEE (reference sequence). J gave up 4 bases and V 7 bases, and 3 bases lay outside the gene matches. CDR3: CASGQGVTGELFF. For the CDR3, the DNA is TGTGCCAGCGGACAGGGAGTCACCGGGGAGCTGTTTTTT.

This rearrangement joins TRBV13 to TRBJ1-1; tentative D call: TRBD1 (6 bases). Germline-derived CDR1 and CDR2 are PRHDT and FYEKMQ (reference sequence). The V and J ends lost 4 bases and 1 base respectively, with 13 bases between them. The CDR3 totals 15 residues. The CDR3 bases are TGTGCCAGCAGCTCCCCCTCGACAGGGAACACTGAAGCTTTCTTT. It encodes CASSSPSTGNTEAFF.

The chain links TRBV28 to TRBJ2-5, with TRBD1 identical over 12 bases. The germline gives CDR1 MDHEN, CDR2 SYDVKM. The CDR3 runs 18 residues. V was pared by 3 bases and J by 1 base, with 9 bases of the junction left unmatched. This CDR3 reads CASSFLGQGASAQETQYF. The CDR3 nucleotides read TGTGCCAGCAGTTTCTTGGGACAGGGGGCTTCTGCCCAAGAGACCCAGTACTTC.

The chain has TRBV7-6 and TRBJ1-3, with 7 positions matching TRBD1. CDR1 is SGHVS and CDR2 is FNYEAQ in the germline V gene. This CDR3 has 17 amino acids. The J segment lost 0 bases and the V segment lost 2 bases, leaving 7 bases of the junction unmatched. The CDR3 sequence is CASSLRQGGDSGNTIYF. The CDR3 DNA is TGTGCCAGCAGCTTAAGACAGGGTGGTGACTCTGGAAACACCATATATTTT.

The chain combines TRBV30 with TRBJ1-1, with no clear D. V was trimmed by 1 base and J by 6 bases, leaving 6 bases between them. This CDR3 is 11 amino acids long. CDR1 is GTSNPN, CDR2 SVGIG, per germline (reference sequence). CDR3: CAWSGGPEAFF. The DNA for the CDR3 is TGTGCCTGGAGTGGAGGTCCTGAAGCTTTCTTT.

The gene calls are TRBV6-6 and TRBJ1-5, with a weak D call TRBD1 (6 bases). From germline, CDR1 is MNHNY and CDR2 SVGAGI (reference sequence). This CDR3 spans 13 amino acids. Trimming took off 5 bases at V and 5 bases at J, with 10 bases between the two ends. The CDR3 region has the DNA TGTGCCAGCAGTCAAGACAGGTATCAGCCCCAGCATTTT. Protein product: CASSQDRYQPQHF.

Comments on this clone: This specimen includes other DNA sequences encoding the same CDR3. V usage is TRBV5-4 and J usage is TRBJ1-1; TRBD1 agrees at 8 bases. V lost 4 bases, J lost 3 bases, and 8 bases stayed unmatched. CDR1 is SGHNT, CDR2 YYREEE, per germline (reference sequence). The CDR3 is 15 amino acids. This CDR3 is CASSQGTGRHTEAFF. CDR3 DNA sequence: TGTGCCAGCAGCCAAGGGACAGGTCGGCACACTGAAGCTTTCTTT.

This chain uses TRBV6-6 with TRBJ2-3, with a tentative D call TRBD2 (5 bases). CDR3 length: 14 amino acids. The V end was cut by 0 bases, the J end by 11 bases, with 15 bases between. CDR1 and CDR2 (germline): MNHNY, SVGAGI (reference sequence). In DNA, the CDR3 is TGTGCCAGCAGTTACTCGGACCCGCCGGAGGAGCAGTATTTT. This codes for CASSYSDPPEEQYF.

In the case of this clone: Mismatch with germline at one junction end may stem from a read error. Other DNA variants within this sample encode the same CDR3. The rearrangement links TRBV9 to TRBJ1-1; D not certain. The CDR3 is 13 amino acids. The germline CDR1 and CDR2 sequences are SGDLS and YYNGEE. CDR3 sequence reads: CASSVGVGTEAFF. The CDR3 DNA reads TGTGCTAGCAGCGTCGGGGTTGGCACTGAAGCTTTCTTT.

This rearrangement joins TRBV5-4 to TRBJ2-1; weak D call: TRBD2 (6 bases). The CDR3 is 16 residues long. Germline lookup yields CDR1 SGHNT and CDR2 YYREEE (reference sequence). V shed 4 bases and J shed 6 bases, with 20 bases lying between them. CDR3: CASSPRSGLRFNEQFF. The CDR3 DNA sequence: TGTGCCAGCAGCCCACGATCGGGACTTCGCTTCAATGAGCAGTTCTTC.

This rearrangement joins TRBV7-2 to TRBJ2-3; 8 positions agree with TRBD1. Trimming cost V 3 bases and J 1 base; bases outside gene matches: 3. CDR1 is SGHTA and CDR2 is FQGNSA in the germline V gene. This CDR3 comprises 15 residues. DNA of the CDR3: TGTGCCAGCAGCTTCCAGACAGGGGGCACAGATACGCAGTATTTT. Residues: CASSFQTGGTDTQYF.

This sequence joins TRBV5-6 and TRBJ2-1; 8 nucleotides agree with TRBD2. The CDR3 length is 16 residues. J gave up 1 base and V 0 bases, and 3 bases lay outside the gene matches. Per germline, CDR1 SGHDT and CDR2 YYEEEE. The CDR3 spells CASSLERGRSYNEQFF. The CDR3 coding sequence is TGTGCCAGCAGCTTGGAGCGGGGGAGGTCCTACAATGAGCAGTTCTTC.

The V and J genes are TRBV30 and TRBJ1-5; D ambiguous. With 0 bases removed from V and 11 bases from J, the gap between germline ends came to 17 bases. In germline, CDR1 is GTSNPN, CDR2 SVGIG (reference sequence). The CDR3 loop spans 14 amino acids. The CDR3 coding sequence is TGTGCCTGGAGTGTTACTTACAATTTCAGGACCCAGCATTTT. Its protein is CAWSVTYNFRTQHF.

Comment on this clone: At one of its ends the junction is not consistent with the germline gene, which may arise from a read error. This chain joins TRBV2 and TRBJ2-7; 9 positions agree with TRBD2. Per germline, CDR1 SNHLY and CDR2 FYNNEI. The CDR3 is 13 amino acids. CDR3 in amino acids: CASSEKPTSGLGF. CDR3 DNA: TGTGCCAGCAGTGAAAAGCCGACTAGCGGCCTTGGCTTC.

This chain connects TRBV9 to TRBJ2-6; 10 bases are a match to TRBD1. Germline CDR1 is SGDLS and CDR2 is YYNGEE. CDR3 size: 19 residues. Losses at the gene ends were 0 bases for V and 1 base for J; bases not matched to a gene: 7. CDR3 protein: CASSVAGDRGFSGANVLTF. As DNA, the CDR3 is TGTGCCAGCAGCGTAGCGGGGGACAGGGGTTTTTCTGGGGCCAACGTCCTGACTTTC.